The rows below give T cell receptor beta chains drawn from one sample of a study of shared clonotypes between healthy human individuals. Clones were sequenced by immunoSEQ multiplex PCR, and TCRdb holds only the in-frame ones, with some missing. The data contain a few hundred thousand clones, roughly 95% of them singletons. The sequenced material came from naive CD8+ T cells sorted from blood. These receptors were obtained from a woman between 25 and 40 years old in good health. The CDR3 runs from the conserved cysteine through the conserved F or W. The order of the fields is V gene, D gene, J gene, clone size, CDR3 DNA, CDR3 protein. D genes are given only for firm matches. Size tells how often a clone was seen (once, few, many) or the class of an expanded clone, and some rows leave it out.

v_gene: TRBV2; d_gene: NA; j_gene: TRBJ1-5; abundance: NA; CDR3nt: TGTGCCAGCAGTGAAACGGAGAGCAATCAGCCCCAGCATTTT; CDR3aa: CASSETESNQPQHF
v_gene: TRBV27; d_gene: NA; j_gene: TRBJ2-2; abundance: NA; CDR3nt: TGTGCCAGCTCGAGCCCCGGGACCGGGGAGCTGTTTTTT; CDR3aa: CASSSPGTGELFF
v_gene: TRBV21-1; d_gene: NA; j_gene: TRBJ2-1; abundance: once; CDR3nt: TGTGCCAGCAAAGGACAGGGAAAGTTCTTC; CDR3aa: CASKGQGKFF
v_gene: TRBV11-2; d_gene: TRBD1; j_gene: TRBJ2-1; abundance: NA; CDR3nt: TGTGCCAGCAGCCGAGGGACAGGGGTCTACAATGAGCAGTTCTTC; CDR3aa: CASSRGTGVYNEQFF
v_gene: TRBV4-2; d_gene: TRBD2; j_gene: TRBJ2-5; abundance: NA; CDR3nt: TGTGCCAGCAGCCACTTCGGGGGGCAAGAGACCCAGTACTTC; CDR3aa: CASSHFGGQETQYF
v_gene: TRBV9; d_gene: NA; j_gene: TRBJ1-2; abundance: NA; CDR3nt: TGTGCCAGCAGCGTAGGCCCAGGGACTAACTATGGCTACACCTTC; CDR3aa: CASSVGPGTNYGYTF
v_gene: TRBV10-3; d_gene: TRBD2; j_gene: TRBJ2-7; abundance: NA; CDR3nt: TGTGCCATCAGTGACCAAGCGGGAGGGCCCTACGAGCAGTACTTC; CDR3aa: CAISDQAGGPYEQYF
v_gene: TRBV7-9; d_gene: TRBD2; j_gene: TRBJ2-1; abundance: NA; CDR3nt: TGTGCCAGCAGCTTGGGACTAGCGGGAGCGGAGCAGTTCTTC; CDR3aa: CASSLGLAGAEQFF
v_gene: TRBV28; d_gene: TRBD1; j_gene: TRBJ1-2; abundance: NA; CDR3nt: TGTGCCAGCAGACCGGGACAGGGGTATGGCTACACCTTC; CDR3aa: CASRPGQGYGYTF
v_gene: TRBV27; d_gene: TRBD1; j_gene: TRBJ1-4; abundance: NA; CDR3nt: TGTGCCAGCAGTTTGAGGGACAGAACTAATGAAAAACTGTTTTTT; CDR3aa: CASSLRDRTNEKLFF
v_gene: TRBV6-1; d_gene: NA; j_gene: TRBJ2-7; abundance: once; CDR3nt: TGTGCCAGCAGCCAGGGGACTTCCGAGCAGTACTTC; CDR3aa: CASSQGTSEQYF
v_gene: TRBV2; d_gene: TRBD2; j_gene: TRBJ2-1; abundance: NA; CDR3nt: TGTGCCAGAGGCGAGGGTAGCGGGATTTACAATGAGCAGTTCTTC; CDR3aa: CARGEGSGIYNEQFF
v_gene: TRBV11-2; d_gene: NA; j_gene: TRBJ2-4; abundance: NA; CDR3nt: TGTGCCAGCAGCTTAGCCCGAGGAGGGGAAGCCAAAAACATTCAGTACTTC; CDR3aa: CASSLARGGEAKNIQYF
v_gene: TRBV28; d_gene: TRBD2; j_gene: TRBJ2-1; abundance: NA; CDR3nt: TGTGCCAGCAGTTTGTTATACGGGAGGGCCCTTGAGCAGTTCTTC; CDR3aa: CASSLLYGRALEQFF
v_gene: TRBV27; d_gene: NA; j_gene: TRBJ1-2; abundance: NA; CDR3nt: TGTGCCAGCAGTCTATCGGGACCCCGGGGGGGCTACACCTTC; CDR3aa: CASSLSGPRGGYTF
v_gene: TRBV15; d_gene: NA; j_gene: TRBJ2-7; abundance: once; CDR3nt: TGTGCCACCAGCAGAGATCCCCACTTCGAGCTGTCCTACGAGCAGTACTTC; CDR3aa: CATSRDPHFELSYEQYF
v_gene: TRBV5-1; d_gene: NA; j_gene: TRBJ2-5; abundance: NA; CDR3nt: TGCGCCAGCAGCTTGGACAGCTACGGGGAGACCCAGTACTTC; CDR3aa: CASSLDSYGETQYF